One T cell receptor beta chain is described in this entry. The antigen is not known. At one end, the junction sequence differs from germline, possibly due to a read error. This entry comes from a study of identical twins. Study-level findings and limits: Fewer insertions were carried by abundant cord blood beta clonotypes, but none was seen in memory repertoires.

TCRdb analysed the 5' RACE reads with MiXCR anew, one entry per CDR3 protein. The table lists about 260,000 distinct CDR3 sequences, roughly 7% of them singletons. The germline V gene encodes CDR1 MGHRA and CDR2 YSYEKL. This CDR3 is 18 amino acids long. Every donor was a healthy Caucasian. These data were also filed under a second study, of yellow fever vaccine responses in identical twins.

This sequence originates from a woman aged 18-30 years in good health. The genes are TRBV4-1 and TRBJ2-4; 10 positions match TRBD1. Sequenced sample: memory (CD45RO+) T cells sorted from blood. This CDR3 reads CASSQEGTGVVAKNILYF. CDR3 coding DNA: TGCGCCAGCAGCCAAGAGGGGACAGGGGTTGTTGCCAAAAACATTCTGTACTTC.